This passage covers 21 T cell receptor beta chains from one sample sequenced in a study of tissue T cells after allogeneic stem cell transplantation. The repertoire was sequenced with immunoSEQ multiplex PCR; TCRdb's copy has only in-frame clones and lacks some. The data show approximately 5,700 clones, with just over 50% seen just once and approximately 10% held by the top ten. Time point denoted: mouse harvest day 7 after allogeneic transplant. Tail vein injection delivered 10^7 T-cell-depleted bone marrow cells and 10^6 splenic CD5+ T cells. The sequenced sample was gut tissue. These receptors were obtained from a female BALB/c mouse given C57BL/6 T cells with graft-versus-host disease after an allogeneic hematopoietic cell transplant.

Turning to this clone: Gene names follow the mouse nomenclature. The CDR3 end lies 1 residue beyond the end of the read and is filled in from the germline J gene. The chain combines TRBV2 with TRBJ2-4, with D unclear. With 0 bases removed from V and 2 bases from J, the gap between germline ends came to 6 bases. The CDR3 length is 14 residues. The germline gives CDR1 LGHNA, CDR2 YSYQKL. CDR3 bases read: TGTGCCAGCAGCCAAGATTCGGTTCAAAACACCTTGTAC. Residues: CASSQDSVQNTLY. The entire CDR3 protein is CASSQDSVQNTLYF.

This clone showed up just a few times. Any gene name here is a mouse gene name. The CDR3 end is not reached by the read, which stops 1 residue before it; the germline J gene fills it in. This chain joins TRBV13-1 and TRBJ1-2; TRBD1 matches at 7 bases. Germline values: CDR1 NSHNY, CDR2 SYGAGN. With 4 bases clipped from V and 0 bases from J, the junction kept 3 bases outside the gene matches. This CDR3 spans 14 amino acids. CDR3 residues: CASSNRGANSDYTF. CDR3 DNA, as far as it was read: TGTGCCAGCAGTAACAGGGGTGCAAACTCCGACTACACC.

Comment on this clone: Mouse germline and gene names are used. Read sequence stops 1 residue before the CDR3 end, and the germline J gene provides the missing end. The J gene is TRBJ2-5, the V gene TRBV26; D not resolved. With 5 bases removed from V and 3 bases from J, the gap between germline ends came to 9 bases. The CDR3 runs to 13 residues. The V gene's germline CDR1 is KGHPV and CDR2 FQNQEV (reference sequence). CDR3 sequence: CASSSNGQDTQYF. The part of the CDR3 DNA that was read is TGTGCCAGCAGTTCGAACGGGCAAGACACCCAGTAC. Full variable domain (remainder filled in from reference TRBV26 and TRBJ2-5): NSKVIQTPRYLVKGQGQKAKMRCIPEKGHPVVFWYQQNKNNEFKFLINFQNQEVLQQIDMTEKRFSAECPSNSPCSLEIQSSEAGDSALYLCASSSNGQDTQYFGPGTRLLVL.

Regarding this clone: Germline and genes: mouse. The CDR3 end falls 1 residue outside the read, so it is completed with the germline J gene. The V call is TRBV26, the J call TRBJ2-2; the match to TRBD1 covers 11 bases. The CDR3 is made up of 15 amino acids. Trimming at V came to 5 bases and at J to 4 bases, leaving 3 bases not matched to a gene. The germline V gene encodes CDR1 KGHPV and CDR2 FQNQEV (reference sequence). CDR3 amino acids: CASSSGQGGTGQLYF. CDR3 bases read: TGTGCCAGCAGTTCGGGACAGGGGGGCACCGGGCAGCTCTAC.

Regarding this clone: Gene labels here are mouse ones. The CDR3 end lies 1 residue beyond the end of the read and is filled in from the germline J gene. The gene calls are TRBV17 and TRBJ1-2; TRBD1 is a possible D gene (5 bases). V lost 8 bases, J lost 2 bases, and 6 bases lay in between. Germline V gene sequence: CDR1 MNHDT, CDR2 YYDKIL. The CDR3 consists of 11 residues. This CDR3 reads CASRQNSDYTF. The DNA read from the CDR3 is TGTGCTAGCCGACAGAACTCCGACTACACC.

For this clone: Gene names follow the mouse nomenclature. This chain's CDR3 is CASSDRSQNTLYF. CDR3 bases read: TGTGCCAGCAGTGACAGGAGTCAAAACACCTTGTAC. The chain is built from TRBV19 and TRBJ2-4; perhaps TRBD1 as D (6 bases). The CDR3 end is not reached by the read, which stops 1 residue before it; the germline J gene fills it in. V was pared by 4 bases and J by 0 bases, with 6 bases between. Germline-derived CDR1 and CDR2 are FNHDT and SITEND (reference sequence). This CDR3 has 13 amino acids.

This clone ranks as large. Each gene name is a mouse one. Coverage ceases 1 residue before the CDR3 finishes, and the germline J gene fills in the end. The V call is TRBV26, the J call TRBJ2-7; 10 bases align to TRBD2. CDR3 length: 14 amino acids. The germline V gene has CDR1 KGHPV and CDR2 FQNQEV (reference sequence). The junction had 6 bases not matched to a gene; V was cut back by 6 bases and J by 4 bases. The CDR3 loop is CASRLGTGDYEQYF. The CDR3 DNA, read in part, is TGTGCCAGCAGGCTCGGGACTGGGGATTATGAACAGTAC.

This clone was seen just once. Gene names refer to mouse genes. The CDR3 extends 1 residue past the end of the read, so its final part is completed from the germline J gene. The V and J genes are TRBV4 and TRBJ2-7; 11 positions match TRBD2. From germline, CDR1 is LGHDT and CDR2 YNNKQL (reference sequence). This CDR3 has 16 residues. Germline trimming cut 5 bases from V and 0 bases from J; bases unmatched to any gene: 6. CDR3 DNA (partial): TGTGCCAGCAGCCCTAGACTGGGGGGGGACTCCTATGAACAGTAC. This codes for CASSPRLGGDSYEQY. Given in full, the CDR3 is CASSPRLGGDSYEQYF.

This clone was seen only a few times. These gene names are mouse names. The observed sequence ends 1 residue before the CDR3 terminus, with the missing tail filled in from the germline J gene. V gene TRBV3 combines with J gene TRBJ2-7, with 12 bases fitting TRBD2. Germline V CDR1 and CDR2: SNHLY, FYNGKV (reference sequence). CDR3 size: 15 residues. Germline trimming cut 3 bases from V and 2 bases from J; bases unmatched to any gene: 2. CDR3 sequence: CASSFDWGGAYEQYF. The covered CDR3 bases are TGTGCCAGCAGCTTCGACTGGGGGGGCGCCTATGAACAGTAC. Full variable domain (outside the CDR3, taken from reference TRBV3 and TRBJ2-7): GPKVLQIPSHQIIDMGQMVTLNCDPVSNHLYFYWYKQILGQQMEFLVNFYNGKVMEKSKLFKDQFSVERPDGSYFTLKIQPTALEDSAVYFCASSFDWGGAYEQYFGPGTRLTVL.

With regard to this clone: Gene names refer to mouse genes. The read ends 1 residue shy of where the CDR3 ends; the end is completed using the germline J gene. The V and J genes are TRBV26 and TRBJ2-1, with TRBD2 identical over 10 bases. The CDR3 sequence is 16 residues long. Germline assignment: CDR1 KGHPV and CDR2 FQNQEV (reference sequence). V was clipped by 6 bases and J by 3 bases; unmatched bases: 8. CDR3 amino acids: CASSPLDWGFYAEQFF. The CDR3 bases that were read are TGTGCCAGCAGCCCTTTGGACTGGGGGTTCTATGCTGAGCAGTTC. Filled out from reference TRBV26 and TRBJ2-1, the complete variable domain reads NSKVIQTPRYLVKGQGQKAKMRCIPEKGHPVVFWYQQNKNNEFKFLINFQNQEVLQQIDMTEKRFSAECPSNSPCSLEIQSSEAGDSALYLCASSPLDWGFYAEQFFGPGTRLTVL.

As regards this clone: These gene names are mouse names. The CDR3 spells CASSQDPDTEVFF. The covered CDR3 bases are TGTGCCAGCAGCCAAGATCCCGACACAGAAGTCTTC. The V call is TRBV2, the J call TRBJ1-1; unclear D gene. With the read ending 1 residue before the CDR3 end, the germline J gene is used to fill in that end. CDR1 and CDR2 (germline): LGHNA, YSYQKL. There are 13 residues in the CDR3. Between the trimmed V and J ends, which lost 0 bases and 3 bases, there was a span of 5 bases.

This clone was picked up a small number of times. Gene and germline names: mouse. The read ends 1 residue shy of where the CDR3 ends; the end is completed using the germline J gene. The chain couples TRBV23 to TRBJ1-5; TRBD1, the table's D call, lacks a check against the DNA. Germline loops: CDR1 KGHTA, CDR2 FQNQQP. The CDR3 is 12 residues long. The DNA read from the CDR3 is TGCTCCAGCAGTCGCCAGGGGCAGGCTCCGCTT. Its protein product is CSSSRQGQAPL. The complete CDR3 sequence is CSSSRQGQAPLF.

Note on this clone: All gene names here are mouse names. The observed sequence ends 1 residue before the CDR3 terminus, with the missing tail filled in from the germline J gene. The V call is TRBV26, the J call TRBJ2-4; D possibly corresponds to TRBD1 (5 bases). V dropped 3 bases and J dropped 2 bases, with 9 bases sitting between them. This CDR3 is 14 amino acids long. Germline lookup yields CDR1 KGHPV and CDR2 FQNQEV (reference sequence). CDR3 bases read: TGTGCCAGCAGTCTCCGACAGAATCAAAACACCTTGTAC. It yields the protein CASSLRQNQNTLY. The CDR3 as a whole reads CASSLRQNQNTLYF.

Points on this clone: Gene names refer to mouse genes. The CDR3 DNA, read in part, is TGTGCCAGCAGCGGACAGGGGGCTGGAAATACGCTCTAT. Its protein product is CASSGQGAGNTLY. The full CDR3 reads CASSGQGAGNTLYF. The chain has TRBV3 and TRBJ1-3; 10 bases agree with TRBD1. Read coverage stops 1 residue before the CDR3 terminus; the germline J gene supplies the remainder. CDR1 SNHLY and CDR2 FYNGKV come from the germline V gene (reference sequence). The CDR3 is 14 amino acids. J gave up 2 bases and V 5 bases, and 0 bases lay outside the gene matches.

For this clone: Gene and germline names: mouse. The read halts 1 residue ahead of the CDR3 end, with the missing end drawn from the germline J gene. The chain couples TRBV26 to TRBJ1-1, with D perhaps TRBD1 (5 bases). The CDR3 is 14 residues long. Trimming shortened V by 1 base and J by 4 bases, and 10 bases separated the two germline ends. CDR1 KGHPV and CDR2 FQNQEV come from the germline V gene (reference sequence). CDR3 in amino acids: CASSLWTPLTEVFF. The sequenced part of the CDR3 DNA is TGTGCCAGCAGTCTGTGGACACCTCTCACAGAAGTCTTC. The full variable domain, in which reference TRBV26 and TRBJ1-1 provide the parts outside the CDR3, is NSKVIQTPRYLVKGQGQKAKMRCIPEKGHPVVFWYQQNKNNEFKFLINFQNQEVLQQIDMTEKRFSAECPSNSPCSLEIQSSEAGDSALYLCASSLWTPLTEVFFGKGTRLTVV.

The sample holds a few counts of this clone. Genes here carry mouse names. The read finishes 1 residue shy of the CDR3 end, and the germline J gene is used to complete it. The V call is TRBV13-1, the J call TRBJ2-2, with D perhaps TRBD1 (5 bases). V was shortened by 2 bases and J by 4 bases, with 9 bases between the two germline ends. Germline CDR1 NSHNY, CDR2 SYGAGN. CDR3 length: 14 amino acids. The CDR3 DNA, read in part, is TGTGCCAGCAGTGACAGGGAGGGCACCGGGCAGCTCTAC. This encodes CASSDREGTGQLY. The full-length CDR3 reads as CASSDREGTGQLYF.

On this clone: The germline and genes are mouse ones. Read sequence stops 1 residue before the CDR3 end, and the germline J gene provides the missing end. The chain has TRBV13-1 and TRBJ2-2; TRBD1 matches 11 bases. CDR3 length: 14 amino acids. Germline V lookup: CDR1 NSHNY, CDR2 SYGAGN. J gave up 4 bases and V 5 bases, and 1 base lay outside the gene matches. The chain's CDR3 is CASRDRGPTGQLYF. CDR3 bases read: TGTGCCAGCAGGGACAGGGGGCCCACCGGGCAGCTCTAC.

This clone was detected once. Here the gene names and germline are mouse. The missing CDR3 end, 1 residue past where the read stops, is filled in from the germline J gene. This chain joins TRBV12-1 and TRBJ2-4, with D unresolved. Between the trimmed V and J ends, which lost 3 bases and 0 bases, there was a span of 12 bases. The CDR3 sequence is 15 residues long. Per germline, CDR1 SGHSN and CDR2 HYEKVE. Incomplete CDR3 DNA: TGTGCCAGCTCTACCAGACTATCTAGTCAAAACACCTTGTAC. Residues: CASSTRLSSQNTLY. The whole CDR3 reads CASSTRLSSQNTLYF.

A remark on this clone: The genes are named according to mouse. The read ends 1 residue shy of where the CDR3 ends; the end is completed using the germline J gene. This rearrangement joins TRBV13-1 to TRBJ2-5; D not certain. CDR1 NSHNY and CDR2 SYGAGN come from the germline V gene. This CDR3 has 13 amino acids. V was shortened by 2 bases and J by 2 bases, with 6 bases between the two germline ends. CDR3 sequence: CASSESSQDTQYF. CDR3 DNA (partial): TGTGCCAGCAGTGAGTCGAGCCAAGACACCCAGTAC.

On this clone: Each gene name is a mouse one. The read terminates 1 residue before the CDR3 end, so the remaining end is supplied by the germline J gene. The chain links TRBV24 to TRBJ2-7; 11 positions match TRBD1. Germline V gene sequence: CDR1 KGHTA, CDR2 FRNEEI. The length of the CDR3 is 13 residues. The junction had 1 base not matched to a gene; V was cut back by 2 bases and J by 7 bases. CDR3 loop: CASSLGTGGEQYF. Incomplete CDR3 DNA: TGTGCCAGCAGTCTGGGGACAGGGGGGGAACAGTAC.

A word on this clone: The genes and germline here are from mouse. The CDR3 extends 1 residue past the end of the read, so its final part is completed from the germline J gene. This chain uses TRBV16 with TRBJ2-5; D possibly corresponds to TRBD2 (6 bases). Per germline, CDR1 SGHSA and CDR2 FRNQAP. This CDR3 comprises 15 residues. The germline V and J ends were trimmed by 1 base and 0 bases, with 8 bases remaining between them. The CDR3 bases that were read are TGTGCAAGCAGCTTAGCTGGGGTTAACCAAGACACCCAGTAC. Its protein is CASSLAGVNQDTQY. The whole CDR3 reads CASSLAGVNQDTQYF.